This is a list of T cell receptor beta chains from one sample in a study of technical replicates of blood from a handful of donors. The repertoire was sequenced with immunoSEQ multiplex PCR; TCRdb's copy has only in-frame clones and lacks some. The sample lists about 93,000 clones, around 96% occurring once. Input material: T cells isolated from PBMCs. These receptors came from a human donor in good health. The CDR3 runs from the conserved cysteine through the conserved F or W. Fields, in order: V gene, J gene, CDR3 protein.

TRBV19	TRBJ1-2	CASSTPGSIPANYGYTF
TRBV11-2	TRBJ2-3	CASSLGGGSADTQYF
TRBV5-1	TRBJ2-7	CASSLGRPDEQYF
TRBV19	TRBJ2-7	CASSPLANSYEQYF
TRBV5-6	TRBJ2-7	CASSPRTLRYEQYF
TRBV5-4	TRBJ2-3	CASSLVGPADTQYF
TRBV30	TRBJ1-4	CAWSRGQRPTNEKLFF
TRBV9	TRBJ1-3	CASSPLGGPSSGNTIYF
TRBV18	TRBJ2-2	CASSPPGRDTGELFF
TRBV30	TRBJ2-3	CAWSSFGEYTDTQYF
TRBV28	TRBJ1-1	CASSLFLGTGGRTEAFF
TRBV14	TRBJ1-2	CASSRTANGYTF
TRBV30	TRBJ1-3	CAWSSLSGNTIYF
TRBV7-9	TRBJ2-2	CASSLEWYSGTNTGELFF
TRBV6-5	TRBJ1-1	CASSFLGQVGEAFF
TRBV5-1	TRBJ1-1	CASSLAIGEAEAFF
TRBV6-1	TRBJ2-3	CASRPGLITDTQYF
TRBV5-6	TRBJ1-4	CASSLSAGGEDEKLFF
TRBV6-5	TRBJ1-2	CASSYSRGGGIYGYTF
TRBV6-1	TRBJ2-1	CASSESTGAAYNEQFF
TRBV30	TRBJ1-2	CAWSSGTGDSLYGYTF
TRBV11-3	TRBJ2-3	CASSLGLPRGSTDTQYF
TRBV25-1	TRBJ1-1	CASSESGKGNTEAFF
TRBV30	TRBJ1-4	CAWRLSGAYNEKLFF
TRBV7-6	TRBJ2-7	CASSLGGDSGEQYF
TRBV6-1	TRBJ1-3	CASSEKGVIGNTIYF
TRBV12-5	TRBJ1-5	CASSQGFNQPQHF
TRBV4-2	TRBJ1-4	CASSQDWTGGGPNEKLFF
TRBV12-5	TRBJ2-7	CASGPSFREQYF
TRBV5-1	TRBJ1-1	CASSLQGQGPQNTEAFF
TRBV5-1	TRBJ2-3	CASSLRLGTSGSGNTQYF
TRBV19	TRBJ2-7	CASRQGGGRTYEQYF
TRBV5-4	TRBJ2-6	CASSIITGTGLHNVLTF
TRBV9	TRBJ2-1	CASSVASGGIYEQFF
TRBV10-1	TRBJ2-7	CASSDPRVLVSEQYF
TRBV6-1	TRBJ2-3	CASSDPGGFGTDTQYF
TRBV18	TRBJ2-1	CASPSGTGSNEQFF
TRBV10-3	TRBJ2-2	CAIGLAGGEGTGELFF
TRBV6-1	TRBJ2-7	CASSETASGSHEQYF
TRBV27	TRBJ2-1	CASSLYSGSYNEQFF
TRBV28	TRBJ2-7	CASSLLAGVPYEQYF
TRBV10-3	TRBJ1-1	CAIRGQGARGTEAFF
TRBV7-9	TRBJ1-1	CASAKEAFF
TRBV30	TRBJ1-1	CAWRGTVARTEAFF
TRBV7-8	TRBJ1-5	CASSSTGSNQPQHF
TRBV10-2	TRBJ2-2	CASRALAGGNTGELFF
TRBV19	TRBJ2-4	CASKDRETKNIQYF
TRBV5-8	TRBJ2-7	CASSPRGLSPYEQYF
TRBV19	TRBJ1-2	CASSNPGLDYGYTF
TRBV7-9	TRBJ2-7	CASSLEVRWVEQYF
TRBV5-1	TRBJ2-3	CASSTGLVSTDTQYF